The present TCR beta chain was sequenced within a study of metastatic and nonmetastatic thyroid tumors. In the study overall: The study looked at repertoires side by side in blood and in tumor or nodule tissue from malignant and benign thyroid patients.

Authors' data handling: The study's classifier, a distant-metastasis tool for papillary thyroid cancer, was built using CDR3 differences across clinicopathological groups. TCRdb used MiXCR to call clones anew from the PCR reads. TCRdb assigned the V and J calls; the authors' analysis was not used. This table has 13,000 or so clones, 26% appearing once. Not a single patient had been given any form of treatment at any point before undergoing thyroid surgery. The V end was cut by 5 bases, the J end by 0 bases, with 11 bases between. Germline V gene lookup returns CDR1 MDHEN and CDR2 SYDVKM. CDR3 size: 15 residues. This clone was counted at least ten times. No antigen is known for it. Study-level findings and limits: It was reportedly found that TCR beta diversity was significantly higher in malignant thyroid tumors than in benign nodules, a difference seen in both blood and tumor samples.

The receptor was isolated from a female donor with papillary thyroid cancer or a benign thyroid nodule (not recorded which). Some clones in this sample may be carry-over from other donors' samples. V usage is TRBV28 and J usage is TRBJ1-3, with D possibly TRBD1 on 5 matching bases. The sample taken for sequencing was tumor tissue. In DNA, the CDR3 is TGTGCCAGCAGTCGGGACCGCCTCTCTGGAAACACCATATATTTT. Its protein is CASSRDRLSGNTIYF.